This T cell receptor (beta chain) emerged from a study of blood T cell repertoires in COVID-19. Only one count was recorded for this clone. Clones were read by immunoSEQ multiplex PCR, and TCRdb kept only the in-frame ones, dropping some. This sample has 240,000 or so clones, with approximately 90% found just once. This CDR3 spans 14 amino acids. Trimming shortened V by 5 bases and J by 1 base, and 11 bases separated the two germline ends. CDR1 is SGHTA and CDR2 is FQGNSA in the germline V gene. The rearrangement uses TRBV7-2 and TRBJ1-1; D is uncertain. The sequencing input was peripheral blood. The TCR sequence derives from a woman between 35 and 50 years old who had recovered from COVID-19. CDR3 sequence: CASSPRVTNTEAFF. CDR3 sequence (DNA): TGTGCCAGCAGCCCCCGGGTAACGAACACTGAAGCTTTCTTT.